This record looks at one T cell receptor beta chain sequence and its context. The target antigen is unknown. At the time of sampling, donors were nominally healthy, though unrecorded immune exposures were likely. The record originates from a study of cytomegalovirus exposure and HLA in healthy donors. Study results and limitations: The likely origin of a cluster of highly shared sequence variants was a sequencing artifact. The majority of TCR sequences were rare, yet some public TCRs appeared in many donors.

The PCR employed 60 Vbeta primers together with 13 Jbeta primers. Only in-frame clones appear in the TCRdb table, and some are missing; sequencing was by immunoSEQ multiplex PCR. The data hold more than 150,000 clones, with roughly 84% observed a single time. Trimming pared 6 bases from V and 9 bases from J, leaving 12 bases between. In germline, CDR1 is MNHNS, CDR2 SASEGT. The length of the CDR3 is 12 residues. The specimen was PBMCs. This chain connects TRBV6-1 to TRBJ2-1; a weak D match, TRBD2 (6 bases). The source of this sequence is a boy under 10 years old in good health and CMV-seronegative. The CDR3 coding sequence is TGTGCCAGCAGCTTAGTGGGAGGTGAGCAGTTCTTC. Translation: CASSLVGGEQFF.